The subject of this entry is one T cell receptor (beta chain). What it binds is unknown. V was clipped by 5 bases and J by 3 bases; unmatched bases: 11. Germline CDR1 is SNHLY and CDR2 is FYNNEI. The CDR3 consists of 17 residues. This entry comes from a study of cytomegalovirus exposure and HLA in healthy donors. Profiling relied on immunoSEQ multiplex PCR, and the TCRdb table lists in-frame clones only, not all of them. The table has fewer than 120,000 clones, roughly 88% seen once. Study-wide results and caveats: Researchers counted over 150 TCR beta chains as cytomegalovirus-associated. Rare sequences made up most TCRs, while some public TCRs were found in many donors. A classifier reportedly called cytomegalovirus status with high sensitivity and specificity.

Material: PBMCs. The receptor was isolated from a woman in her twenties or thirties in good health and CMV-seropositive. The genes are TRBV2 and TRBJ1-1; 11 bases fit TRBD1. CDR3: CASSRLGQGAWDTEAFF. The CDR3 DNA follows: TGTGCCAGCAGTCGCCTTGGACAGGGGGCATGGGACACTGAAGCTTTCTTT.